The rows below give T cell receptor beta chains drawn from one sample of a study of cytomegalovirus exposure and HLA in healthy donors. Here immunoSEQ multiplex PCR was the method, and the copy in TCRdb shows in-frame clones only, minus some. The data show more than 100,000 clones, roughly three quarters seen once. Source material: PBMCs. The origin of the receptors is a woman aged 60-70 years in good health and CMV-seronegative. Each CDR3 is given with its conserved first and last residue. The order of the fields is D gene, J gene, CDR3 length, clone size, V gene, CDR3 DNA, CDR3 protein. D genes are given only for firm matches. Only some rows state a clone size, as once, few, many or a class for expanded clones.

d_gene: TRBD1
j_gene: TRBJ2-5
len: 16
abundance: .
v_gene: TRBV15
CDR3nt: TGTGCCACCAGCAGAGGCGGGACAGGGGTCGAGGAGACCCAGTACTTC
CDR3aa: CATSRGGTGVEETQYF

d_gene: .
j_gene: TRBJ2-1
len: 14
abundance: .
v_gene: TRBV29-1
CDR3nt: TGCAGCGTTGCGTGGGGGGGGCCCTACAATGAGCAGTTCTTC
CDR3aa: CSVAWGGPYNEQFF

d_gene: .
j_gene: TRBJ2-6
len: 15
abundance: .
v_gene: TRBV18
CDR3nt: TGTGCCAGCACCCCGTATGAGGCAGGGGCCAACGTCCTGACTTTC
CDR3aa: CASTPYEAGANVLTF

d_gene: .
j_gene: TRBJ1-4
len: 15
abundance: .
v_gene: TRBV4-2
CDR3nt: TGTGCCAGCAGCCAAGATTGGGGGACCCGACAGGTGATGTTTTTT
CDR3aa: CASSQDWGTRQVMFF

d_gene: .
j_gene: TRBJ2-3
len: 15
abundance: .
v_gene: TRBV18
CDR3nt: TGTGCCAGCTCACCACCGTTAACAGTGACAGATACGCAGTATTTT
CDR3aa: CASSPPLTVTDTQYF

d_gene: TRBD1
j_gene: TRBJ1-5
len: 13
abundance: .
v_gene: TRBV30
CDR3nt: TGTGCCTGGAGTGTGGAGGGGGCACAGCCCCAGCATTTT
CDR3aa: CAWSVEGAQPQHF

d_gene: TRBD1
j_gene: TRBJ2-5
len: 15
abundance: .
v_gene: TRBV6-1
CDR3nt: TGTGCCAGCAGTGAAGGCGGCAGGGGGCGAGAGACCCAGTACTTC
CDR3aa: CASSEGGRGRETQYF

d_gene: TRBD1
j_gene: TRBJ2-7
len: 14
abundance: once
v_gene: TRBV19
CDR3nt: TGTGCCAGCCGGGACAGGGGCGCCGGCTACGAGCAGTACTTC
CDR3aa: CASRDRGAGYEQYF

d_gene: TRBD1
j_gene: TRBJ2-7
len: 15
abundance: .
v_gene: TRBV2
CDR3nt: TGTGCCAGCAACCGACGGGACAGGGGGCGTAGCGAGCAGTACTTC
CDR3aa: CASNRRDRGRSEQYF

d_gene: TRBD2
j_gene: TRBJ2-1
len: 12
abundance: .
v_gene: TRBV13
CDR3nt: TGTGCCAGCAGCTTACGTAGCGGGAGTCAGTTCTTC
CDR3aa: CASSLRSGSQFF

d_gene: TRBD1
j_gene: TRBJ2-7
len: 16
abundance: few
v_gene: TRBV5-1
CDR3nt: TGCGCCAGCAGCTTCTCAGGGGGCTACCCTGCGTACGAGCAGTACTTC
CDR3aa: CASSFSGGYPAYEQYF

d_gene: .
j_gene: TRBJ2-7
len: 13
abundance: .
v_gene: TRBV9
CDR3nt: TGTGCCAGCAGCCCCAGGGGTACCTACGAGCAGTACTTC
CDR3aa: CASSPRGTYEQYF

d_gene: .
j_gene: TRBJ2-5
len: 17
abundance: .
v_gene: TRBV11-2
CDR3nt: TGTGCCAGCAGCGGCACCGAGGGCCTAGCGCAACAAGAGACCCAGTACTTC
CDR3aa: CASSGTEGLAQQETQYF

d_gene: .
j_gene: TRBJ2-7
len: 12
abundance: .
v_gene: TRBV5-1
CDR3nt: TGCGCCAGCAGCTTAATCGGGGGAGAGCAGTACTTC
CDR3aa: CASSLIGGEQYF

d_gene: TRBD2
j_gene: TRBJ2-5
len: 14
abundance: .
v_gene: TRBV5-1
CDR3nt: TGCGCCAGTAACAGCGGGAGGTCAAAAGAGACCCAGTACTTC
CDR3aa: CASNSGRSKETQYF

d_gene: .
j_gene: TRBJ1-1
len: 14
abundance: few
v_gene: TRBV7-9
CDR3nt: TGTGCCAGCAGCTTAGAATTGGGGCTAAGGGAAGCTTTCTTT
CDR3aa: CASSLELGLREAFF

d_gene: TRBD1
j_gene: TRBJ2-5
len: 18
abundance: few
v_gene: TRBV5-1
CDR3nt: TGCGCCAGCAGCTTGGAGGGGACAGGGGGCCGCGTGGGGCAGACCCAGTACTTC
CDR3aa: CASSLEGTGGRVGQTQYF

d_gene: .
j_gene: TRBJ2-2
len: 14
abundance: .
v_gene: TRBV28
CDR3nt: TGTGCCAGCAGAAACGGGGGGAACACCGGGGAGCTGTTTTTT
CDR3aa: CASRNGGNTGELFF